This T cell receptor beta chain was obtained from a study of blood T cell repertoires in COVID-19. Assay used: immunoSEQ multiplex PCR; TCRdb lists only in-frame clones, some missing. The sample consists of 200,000 to 300,000 clones, roughly 80% of them appearing once. CDR1 LGHDT and CDR2 YNNKEL come from the germline V gene (reference sequence). Trimming took 1 base from V and 5 from J; bases not matched to a gene: 8. The CDR3 runs 16 residues. The V and J genes are TRBV3-1 (or the pseudogene TRBV3-2) and TRBJ2-1; 7 bases agree with TRBD2. The receptor was derived from a woman aged 35 to 49 who had been exposed to COVID-19. Sequenced sample: PBMCs or T cells enriched from blood (not recorded which). In nucleotides, the CDR3 is TGTGCCAGCAGCCAAGTGTCAGCGGGGATACACAATGAGCAGTTCTTC. Its protein is CASSQVSAGIHNEQFF.